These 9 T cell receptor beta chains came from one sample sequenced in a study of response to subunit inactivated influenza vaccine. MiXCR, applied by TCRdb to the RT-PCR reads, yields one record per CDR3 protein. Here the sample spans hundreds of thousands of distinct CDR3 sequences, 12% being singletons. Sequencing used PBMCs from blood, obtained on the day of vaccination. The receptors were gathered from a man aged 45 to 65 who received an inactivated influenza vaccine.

The CDR3 sequence is CASSLAQGSDTQYF. The DNA for the CDR3 is TGCGCCAGCAGCTTGGCCCAGGGGTCTGATACGCAGTATTTT. The J gene is TRBJ2-3, the V gene TRBV5-1, with a possible D match to TRBD1 (6 bases). This CDR3 is built from 14 residues. CDR1 and CDR2 from the germline V gene are SGHRS and YFSETQ. The V and J ends lost 0 bases and 6 bases respectively, with 11 bases between them.

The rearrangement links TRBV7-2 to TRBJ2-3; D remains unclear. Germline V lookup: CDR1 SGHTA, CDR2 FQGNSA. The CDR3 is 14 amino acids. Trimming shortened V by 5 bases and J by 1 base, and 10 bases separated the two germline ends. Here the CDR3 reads CASSHGWGTDTQYF. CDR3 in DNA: TGTGCCAGCAGCCACGGGTGGGGCACAGATACGCAGTATTTT.

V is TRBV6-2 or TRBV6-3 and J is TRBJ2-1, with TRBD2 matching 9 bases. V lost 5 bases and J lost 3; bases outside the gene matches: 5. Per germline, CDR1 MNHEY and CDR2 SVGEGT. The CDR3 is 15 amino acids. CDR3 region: CASSIAGAGYNEQFF. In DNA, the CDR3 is TGTGCCAGCAGTATAGCGGGGGCCGGCTACAATGAGCAGTTCTTC.

CDR3 amino acids: CASSGDTLQETQYF. DNA for the CDR3: TGCGCCAGCAGCGGTGACACGTTACAAGAGACCCAGTACTTC. The chain recombines TRBV5-1 with TRBJ2-5, with D unclear. Germline V CDR1 and CDR2: SGHRS, YFSETQ. This CDR3 is built from 14 residues. V was shortened by 4 bases and J by 2 bases, with 12 bases between the two germline ends.

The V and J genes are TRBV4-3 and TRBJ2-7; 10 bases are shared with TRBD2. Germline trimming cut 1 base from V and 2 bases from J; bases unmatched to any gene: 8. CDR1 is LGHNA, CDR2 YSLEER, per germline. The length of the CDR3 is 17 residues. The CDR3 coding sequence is TGCGCCAGCAGCCAAGCTTCACTAGCGGGGAACACCTACGAGCAGTACTTC. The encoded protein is CASSQASLAGNTYEQYF.

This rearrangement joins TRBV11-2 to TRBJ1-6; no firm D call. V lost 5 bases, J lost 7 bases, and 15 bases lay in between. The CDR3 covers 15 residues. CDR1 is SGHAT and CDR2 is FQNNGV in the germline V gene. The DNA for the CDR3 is TGTGCCAGCAGCCAGAGTGGGGTCGGGAATTCACCCCTCCACTTT. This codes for CASSQSGVGNSPLHF.

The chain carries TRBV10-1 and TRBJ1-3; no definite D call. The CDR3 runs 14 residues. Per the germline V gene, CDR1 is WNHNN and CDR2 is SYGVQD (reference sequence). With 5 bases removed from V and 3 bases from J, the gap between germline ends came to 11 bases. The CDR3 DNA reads TGCGCCAGCAGTAGGAATTCTGATGGAAACACCATATATTTT. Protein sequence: CASSRNSDGNTIYF.

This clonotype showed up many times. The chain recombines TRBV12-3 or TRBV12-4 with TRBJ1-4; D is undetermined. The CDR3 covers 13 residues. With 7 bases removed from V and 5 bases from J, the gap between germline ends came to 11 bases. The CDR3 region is CASKPGLNEKLFF. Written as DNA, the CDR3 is TGTGCCAGCAAGCCCGGCCTGAATGAAAAACTGTTTTTT.

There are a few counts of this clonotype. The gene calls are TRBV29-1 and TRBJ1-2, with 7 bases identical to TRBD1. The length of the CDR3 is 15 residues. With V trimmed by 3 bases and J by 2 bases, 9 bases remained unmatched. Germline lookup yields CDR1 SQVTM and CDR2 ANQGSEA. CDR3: CSVEGDRANNYGYTF. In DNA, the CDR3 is TGCAGCGTTGAGGGCGACAGGGCTAACAACTATGGCTACACCTTC. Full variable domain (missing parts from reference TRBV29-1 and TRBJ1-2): SAVISQKPSRDICQRGTSLTIQCQVDSQVTMMFWYRQQPGQSLTLIATANQGSEATYESGFVIDKFPISRPNLTFSTLTVSNMSPEDSSIYLCSVEGDRANNYGYTFGSGTRLTVV.